Shown below are 12 T cell receptor beta chains from a single sample sequenced in a study of blood T cell repertoires in COVID-19. Produced via immunoSEQ multiplex PCR; TCRdb's table is partial and in-frame only. The sample lists approximately 23,000 clones, approximately 90% occurring once. The sample was peripheral blood. These receptors were collected from a woman at least 80 years old with active COVID-19.

This chain links TRBV10-3 with TRBJ2-3; D may be TRBD2 (7 bases). The CDR3 spans 15 residues. The V gene's germline CDR1 is ENHRY and CDR2 SYGVKD. Trimming pared 7 bases from V and 0 bases from J, leaving 14 bases between. The CDR3 reads CAIKSGTSSTDTQYF. CDR3 sequence (DNA): TGTGCCATCAAAAGCGGGACAAGTAGCACAGATACGCAGTATTTT.

V and J are TRBV14 and TRBJ1-1; D gene uncertain. V was cut by 2 bases and J by 4 bases, with 8 bases left in between. The germline CDR1 and CDR2 sequences are SGHDN and FVKESK. The length of the CDR3 is 13 residues. The CDR3 here is CASSQKGGTEAFF. The CDR3 DNA reads TGTGCCAGCAGCCAAAAGGGAGGCACTGAAGCTTTCTTT.

In its sample, this clone was seen a few times. The V call is TRBV13, the J call TRBJ1-6; the D gene is possibly TRBD1 (5 bases). The length of the CDR3 is 14 residues. Germline CDR1 and CDR2: PRHDT and FYEKMQ (reference sequence). With 5 bases removed from V and 7 bases from J, the gap between germline ends came to 12 bases. The CDR3 reads CASSQGGGNSPLHF. The CDR3 nucleotides read TGTGCCAGCAGCCAGGGAGGAGGAAATTCACCCCTCCACTTT.

The rearrangement joins TRBV4-1 to TRBJ1-2, with D unclear. V was clipped by 1 base and J by 0 bases, with 15 bases between them. This CDR3 has 17 residues. CDR1 and CDR2 (germline): MGHRA, YSYEKL. This chain's CDR3 is CASSQGEGPEANYGYTF. The CDR3 DNA is TGCGCCAGCAGCCAAGGGGAGGGTCCGGAGGCTAACTATGGCTACACCTTC.

The rearrangement joins TRBV27 to TRBJ2-7, with 7 bases aligning to TRBD1. This CDR3 has 15 amino acids. Germline V gene lookup returns CDR1 MNHEY and CDR2 SMNVEV (reference sequence). The junction had 10 bases not matched to a gene; V was cut back by 6 bases and J by 2 bases. The CDR3 loop reads CASSPRRDSTYEQYF. The CDR3 region has the DNA TGTGCCAGCAGCCCCCGTCGGGACAGTACCTACGAGCAGTACTTC.

The chain combines TRBV9 with TRBJ1-6; D possibly corresponds to TRBD1 (5 bases). Germline values: CDR1 SGDLS, CDR2 YYNGEE. V gave up 7 bases and J gave up 10 bases, with 18 bases separating them. This CDR3 has 14 residues. The CDR3 coding sequence is TGTGCCAGCGGGCCTGGGGGGGGAAGCTCACCCCTCCACTTT. Residues: CASGPGGGSSPLHF.

The chain is built from TRBV5-1 and TRBJ2-3; TRBD1 aligns across 10 bases. Germline-derived CDR1 and CDR2 are SGHRS and YFSETQ. This CDR3 is 15 amino acids long. V was pared by 0 bases and J by 4 bases, with 2 bases of the junction left unmatched. The CDR3, as DNA: TGCGCCAGCAGCTTGGGCGGGACAGGGGCAGATACGCAGTATTTT. Translated, it gives CASSLGGTGADTQYF.

The chain couples TRBV6-4 to TRBJ1-5; D perhaps matches TRBD1 (5 bases). Germline loops: CDR1 MRHNA, CDR2 SNTAGT. Trimming removed 4 bases from V and 9 bases from J, with 16 bases in between. The CDR3 length is 14 residues. The CDR3 nucleotides are TGTGCCAGCAGTGGATCGCTTGGGGCCCGGCCCCAGCATTTT. Amino acid sequence: CASSGSLGARPQHF.

Here the CDR3 reads CASSYSWQSGANVLTF. The CDR3 DNA is TGTGCCAGCAGTTACTCTTGGCAGTCTGGGGCCAACGTCCTGACTTTC. V gene TRBV6-5 combines with J gene TRBJ2-6; the D is unclear. CDR1 MNHEY and CDR2 SVGAGI come from the germline V gene. The CDR3 contains 16 residues. V lost 0 bases, J lost 1 base, and 7 bases lay in between.

V is TRBV19 and J is TRBJ1-2; tentatively, D is TRBD1 (5 bases). The CDR3 has 13 amino acids. Germline V gene data show CDR1 as LNHDA and CDR2 as SQIVND (reference sequence). Trimming took off 6 bases at V and 4 bases at J, with 12 bases between the two ends. The CDR3 is CASRGTGLYGYTF. The CDR3 nucleotides read TGTGCCAGTAGAGGGACGGGACTCTATGGCTACACCTTC.

This clone has more than one count but fewer than ten. V is TRBV3-1 (or the pseudogene TRBV3-2) and J is TRBJ2-3, with TRBD2 as a possible D gene (5 bases). Germline V gene sequence: CDR1 LGHDT, CDR2 YNNKEL (reference sequence). There are 13 residues in the CDR3. V lost 4 bases and J 5 bases, leaving 10 bases between the germline ends. CDR3 DNA sequence: TGTGCCAGCAGCCTCGGGGTTTTAGATACGCAGTATTTT. This gives the protein CASSLGVLDTQYF.

The chain employs TRBV18 and TRBJ1-2, with 9 positions matching TRBD1. The CDR3 is 14 residues long. CDR1 is KGHSH and CDR2 is LQKENI in the germline V gene. Trimming cost V 6 bases and J 0 bases; bases outside gene matches: 2. The CDR3 is CASSWDRANYGYTF. The CDR3 coding sequence is TGTGCCAGCTCCTGGGACAGGGCTAACTATGGCTACACCTTC. Filled out from reference TRBV18 and TRBJ1-2, the complete variable domain reads NAGVMQNPRHLVRRRGQEARLRCSPMKGHSHVYWYRQLPEEGLKFMVYLQKENIIDESGMPKERFSAEFPKEGPSILRIQQVVRGDSAAYFCASSWDRANYGYTFGSGTRLTVV.